This T cell receptor (beta chain) was captured by sequencing in a study of regulatory T cells in long-lasting Graves disease. The time point is: newly diagnosed GD, antithyroid drugs for less than 3 months. With RNA extracted from PBMCs as input, the TCR library was made. CDR3 regions were amplified by Arm-PCR using iRepertoire HTBI primers to build TCR beta libraries. MiXCR, run by TCRdb on the multiplex PCR reads, gives a single entry per CDR3 protein. Of approximately 400,000 distinct CDR3 sequences in the sample, about 15% were seen once. This CDR3 contains 13 residues. V lost 1 base and J lost 12, with 15 bases in between. The V gene's germline CDR1 is LGHNA and CDR2 YSLEER. These data were also reused for a study on T cells in Graves' hyperthyroidism and ophthalmopathy.

The receptor was isolated from a woman aged 40 to 50 with Graves disease. The chain couples TRBV4-3 to TRBJ2-5; D gene unclear. The sequencing used peripheral blood mononuclear cells (PBMCs), collected at new diagnosis, from a patient treated with antithyroid drugs. CDR3 sequence: CASSQGVRNAKYF. CDR3 sequence (DNA): TGCGCCAGCAGCCAAGGTGTGCGGAACGCGAAGTACTTC.